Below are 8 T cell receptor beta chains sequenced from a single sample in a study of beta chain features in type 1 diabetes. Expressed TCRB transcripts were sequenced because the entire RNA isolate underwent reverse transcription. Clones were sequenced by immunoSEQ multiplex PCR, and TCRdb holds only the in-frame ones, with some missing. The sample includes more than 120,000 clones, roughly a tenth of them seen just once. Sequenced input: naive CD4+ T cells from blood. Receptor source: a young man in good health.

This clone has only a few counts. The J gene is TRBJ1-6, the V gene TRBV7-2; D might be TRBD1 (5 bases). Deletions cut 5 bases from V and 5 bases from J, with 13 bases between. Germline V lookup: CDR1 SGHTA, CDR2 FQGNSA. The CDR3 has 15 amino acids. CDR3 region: CASSTGTGDNSPLHF. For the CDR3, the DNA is TGTGCCAGCAGCACTGGGACGGGGGATAATTCACCCCTCCACTTT.

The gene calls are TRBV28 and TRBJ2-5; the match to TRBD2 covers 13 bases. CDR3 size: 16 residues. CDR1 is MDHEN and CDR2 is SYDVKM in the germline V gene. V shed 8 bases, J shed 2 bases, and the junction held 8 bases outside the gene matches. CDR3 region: CASHVLAGGPQETQYF. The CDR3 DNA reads TGTGCCAGCCACGTACTAGCGGGGGGGCCTCAAGAGACCCAGTACTTC.

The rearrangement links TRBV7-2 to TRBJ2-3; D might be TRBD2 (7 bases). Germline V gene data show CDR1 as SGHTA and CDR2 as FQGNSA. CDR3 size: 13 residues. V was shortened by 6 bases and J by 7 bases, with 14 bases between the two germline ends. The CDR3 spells CASSGGGWNTQYF. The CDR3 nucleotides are TGTGCCAGCAGTGGCGGGGGCTGGAATACGCAGTATTTT.

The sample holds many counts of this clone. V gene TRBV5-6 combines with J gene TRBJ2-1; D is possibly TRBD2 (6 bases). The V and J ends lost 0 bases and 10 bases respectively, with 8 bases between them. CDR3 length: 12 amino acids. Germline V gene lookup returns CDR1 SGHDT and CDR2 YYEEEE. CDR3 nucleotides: TGTGCCAGCAGCTTGGCCAGCGGGGAGCAGTTCTTC. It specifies CASSLASGEQFF. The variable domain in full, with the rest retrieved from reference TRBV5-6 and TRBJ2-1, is DAGVTQSPTHLIKTRGQQVTLRCSPKSGHDTVSWYQQALGQGPQFIFQYYEEEERQRGNFPDRFSGHQFPNYSSELNVNALLLGDSALYLCASSLASGEQFFGPGTRLTVL.

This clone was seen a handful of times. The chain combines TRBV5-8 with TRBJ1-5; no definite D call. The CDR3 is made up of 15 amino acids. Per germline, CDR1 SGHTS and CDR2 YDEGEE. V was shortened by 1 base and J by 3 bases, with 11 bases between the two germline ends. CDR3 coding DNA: TGTGCCAGCAGCTTGCGGGGATATAACAATCAGCCCCAGCATTTT. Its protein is CASSLRGYNNQPQHF.

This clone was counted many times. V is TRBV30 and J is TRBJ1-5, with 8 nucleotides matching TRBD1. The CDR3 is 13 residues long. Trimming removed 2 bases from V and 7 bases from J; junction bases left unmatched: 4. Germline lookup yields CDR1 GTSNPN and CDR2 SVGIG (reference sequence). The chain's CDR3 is CAWSPQGDQPQHF. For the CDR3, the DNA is TGTGCCTGGAGTCCACAGGGGGACCAGCCCCAGCATTTT.

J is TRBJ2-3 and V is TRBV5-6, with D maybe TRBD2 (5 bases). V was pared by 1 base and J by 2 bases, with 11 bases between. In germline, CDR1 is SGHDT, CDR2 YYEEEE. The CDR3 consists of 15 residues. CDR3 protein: CASSLNGETTDTQYF. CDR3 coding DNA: TGTGCCAGCAGCTTGAACGGGGAGACCACAGATACGCAGTATTTT.

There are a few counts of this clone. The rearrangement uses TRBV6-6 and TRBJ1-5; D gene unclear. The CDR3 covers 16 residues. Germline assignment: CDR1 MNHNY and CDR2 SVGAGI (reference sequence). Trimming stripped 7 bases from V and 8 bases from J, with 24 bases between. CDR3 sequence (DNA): TGTGCCAGCACCTCAGCAATGACACCACAAGTAGAGCCCCAGCATTTT. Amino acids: CASTSAMTPQVEPQHF.